Listed below are T cell receptor beta chains from one sample, sequenced in a study of cytomegalovirus exposure and HLA in healthy donors. The method was immunoSEQ multiplex PCR; TCRdb's version includes in-frame clones alone and lacks a portion of them. Of about 160,000 clones in the sample, around 84% are singletons; the top ten hold 1%. Sequenced: PBMCs. The receptors shown here come from a boy under 10 years old in good health and CMV-seronegative. Each CDR3 is given with its conserved first and last residue. Each record gives: J gene, D gene, clone size, V gene, CDR3 protein, CDR3 DNA. D genes are given only for firm matches. A row's size may be missing; if present it is once, few, many or a size class.

j_gene: TRBJ1-2; d_gene: .; abundance: .; v_gene: TRBV20-1; CDR3aa: CSTDTLRGYTF; CDR3nt: TGCAGCACGGACACTTTGAGAGGCTACACCTTC
j_gene: TRBJ2-7; d_gene: TRBD2; abundance: .; v_gene: TRBV11-2; CDR3aa: CASRLAGPLNEQYF; CDR3nt: TGTGCCAGCAGACTAGCGGGTCCGCTGAACGAGCAGTACTTC
j_gene: TRBJ1-2; d_gene: .; abundance: .; v_gene: TRBV19; CDR3aa: CASNPGLPYGYTF; CDR3nt: TGTGCCAGTAACCCGGGACTCCCCTATGGCTACACCTTC
j_gene: TRBJ2-5; d_gene: TRBD2; abundance: .; v_gene: TRBV4-1; CDR3aa: CASSQLIGLAGETQYF; CDR3nt: TGCGCCAGCAGCCAATTAATAGGACTAGCGGGGGAGACCCAGTACTTC
j_gene: TRBJ1-2; d_gene: .; abundance: once; v_gene: TRBV7-9; CDR3aa: CASSSTAAGNYGYTF; CDR3nt: TGTGCCAGCAGCTCGACGGCGGCCGGAAACTATGGCTACACCTTC
j_gene: TRBJ2-7; d_gene: TRBD1; abundance: .; v_gene: TRBV19; CDR3aa: CASAMGQSYEQYF; CDR3nt: TGTGCCAGTGCCATGGGACAGAGCTACGAGCAGTACTTC
j_gene: TRBJ1-1; d_gene: TRBD1; abundance: once; v_gene: TRBV7-8; CDR3aa: CASSFQDRGLDAFF; CDR3nt: TGTGCCAGCAGCTTCCAGGACAGGGGTCTTGACGCTTTCTTT
j_gene: TRBJ1-5; d_gene: .; abundance: .; v_gene: TRBV6-1; CDR3aa: CASSDDWGQPQHF; CDR3nt: TGTGCCAGCAGTGATGATTGGGGGCAACCCCAGCATTTT
j_gene: TRBJ1-2; d_gene: .; abundance: .; v_gene: TRBV28; CDR3aa: CASSHTNYGYTF; CDR3nt: TGTGCCAGCAGTCACACTAACTATGGCTACACCTTC
j_gene: TRBJ2-1; d_gene: TRBD2; abundance: .; v_gene: TRBV5-1; CDR3aa: CASSLSGGATYNEQFF; CDR3nt: TGCGCCAGCAGCTTGTCCGGGGGGGCTACTTACAATGAGCAGTTCTTC
j_gene: TRBJ1-5; d_gene: .; abundance: .; v_gene: TRBV2; CDR3aa: CASSEEEGVQPQHF; CDR3nt: TGTGCCAGCAGTGAAGAGGAAGGGGTTCAGCCCCAGCATTTT
j_gene: TRBJ2-2; d_gene: TRBD1; abundance: .; v_gene: TRBV6-1; CDR3aa: CASSELGTGGYTGELFF; CDR3nt: TGTGCCAGCAGTGAACTCGGGACAGGAGGGTACACCGGGGAGCTGTTTTTT
j_gene: TRBJ2-5; d_gene: TRBD2; abundance: once; v_gene: TRBV5-6; CDR3aa: CASSPGLAGGPTQYF; CDR3nt: TGTGCCAGCAGCCCTGGACTAGCGGGAGGGCCGACCCAGTACTTC
j_gene: TRBJ2-7; d_gene: TRBD1; abundance: few; v_gene: TRBV7-2; CDR3aa: CASSLAGTGAPYEQYF; CDR3nt: TGTGCCAGCAGCTTAGCAGGGACAGGGGCCCCCTACGAGCAGTACTTC